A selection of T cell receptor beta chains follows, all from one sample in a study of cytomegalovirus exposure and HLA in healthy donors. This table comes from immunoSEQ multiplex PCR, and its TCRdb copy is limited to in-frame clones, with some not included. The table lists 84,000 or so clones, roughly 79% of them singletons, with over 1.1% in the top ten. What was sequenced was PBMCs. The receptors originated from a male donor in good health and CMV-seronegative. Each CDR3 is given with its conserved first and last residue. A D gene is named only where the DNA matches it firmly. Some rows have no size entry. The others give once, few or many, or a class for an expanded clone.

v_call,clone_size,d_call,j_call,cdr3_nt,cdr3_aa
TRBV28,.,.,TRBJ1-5,TGTGCCAGCAGTTTCGGGAATCAGCCCCAGCATTTT,CASSFGNQPQHF
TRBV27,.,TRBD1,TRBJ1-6,TGTGCCAGCAACAGACAGGGGGGTAATTCACCCCTCCACTTT,CASNRQGGNSPLHF
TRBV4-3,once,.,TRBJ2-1,TGCGCCAGCAGCCAAGGTAGCGGCTCCTACAATGAGCAGTTCTTC,CASSQGSGSYNEQFF
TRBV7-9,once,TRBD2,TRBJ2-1,TGTGCCAGCAGCCCCAGCGGGAGGGCCGGGAATGAGCAGTTCTTC,CASSPSGRAGNEQFF
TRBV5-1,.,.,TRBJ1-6,TGCGCCAGCAGCTTCAGGGAATATTCACCCCTCCACTTT,CASSFREYSPLHF
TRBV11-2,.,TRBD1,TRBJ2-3,TGTGCCAGCAGCTTAGTGGGTGGGACAGCAACAGATACGCAGTATTTT,CASSLVGGTATDTQYF
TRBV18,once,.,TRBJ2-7,TGTGCCAGCTCACCGCAAACAGGCATCTACGAGCAGTACTTC,CASSPQTGIYEQYF
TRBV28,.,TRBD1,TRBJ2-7,TGTGCCAGCAGAGCTGACAGGGGGCCCACCTACGAGCAGTACTTC,CASRADRGPTYEQYF
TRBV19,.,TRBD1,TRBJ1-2,TGTGCCAGTAACTCGGGACAGGGGGCGCTTGGCTACACCTTC,CASNSGQGALGYTF
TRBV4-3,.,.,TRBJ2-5,TGCGCCAGCAGCCAAGAGCTAAAGGGGCAAGAGACCCAGTACTTC,CASSQELKGQETQYF